Listed below are T cell receptor beta chains from one sample, sequenced in a study of response to subunit inactivated influenza vaccine. One entry per CDR3 protein results from TCRdb running MiXCR on the RT-PCR reads. The sample has roughly 700,000 distinct CDR3 sequences; approximately 13% are singletons. Specimen: PBMCs from blood, collected roughly 15 days before vaccination. The receptors here all came from a man aged 45 to 65 who received an inactivated influenza vaccine. Both conserved end residues are part of each CDR3. The D gene is left open where the match is weak. Size values are once, few and many counts, or a class for expanded clones, and some rows have none.

J | V | size | D | CDR3 | DNA
TRBJ2-1 | TRBV12-3/TRBV12-4 | NA | TRBD1 | CASTSGTGFDEQFF | TGTGCCAGCACCTCAGGGACAGGGTTCGATGAGCAGTTCTTC
TRBJ2-1 | TRBV5-1 | NA | TRBD2 | CASSPGTSGSHEQFF | TGCGCCAGCAGCCCCGGGACTAGCGGGAGTCATGAGCAGTTCTTC
TRBJ1-3 | TRBV18 | NA | TRBD1 | CASAAGTGSGNTIYF | TGTGCCAGCGCGGCGGGGACAGGCTCTGGAAACACCATATATTTT
TRBJ2-7 | TRBV20-1 | NA | NA | CSARVVGKYEQYF | TGCAGTGCTAGAGTTGTCGGAAAATACGAGCAGTACTTC
TRBJ2-3 | TRBV28 | many | NA | CASSLTRGTQYF | TGTGCCAGCAGTCTCACCCGAGGTACGCAGTATTTT
TRBJ2-1 | TRBV6-2/TRBV6-3 | NA | TRBD2 | CASNSGSNYNEQFF | TGTGCCAGCAATAGCGGGAGTAACTACAATGAGCAGTTCTTC
TRBJ2-1 | TRBV20-1 | NA | TRBD2 | CSARPLSGGYNEQFF | TGCAGTGCTAGACCGCTTAGCGGGGGCTACAATGAGCAGTTCTTC
TRBJ2-1 | TRBV4-1 | few | NA | CASSQEREATVDNEQFF | TGCGCCAGCAGCCAAGAGAGGGAGGCCACGGTGGACAATGAGCAGTTCTTC
TRBJ2-3 | TRBV4-1 | NA | TRBD1 | CASSQRRTGLGTDTQYF | TGCGCCAGCAGCCAACGGCGGACAGGGCTCGGCACAGATACGCAGTATTTT
TRBJ2-3 | TRBV29-1 | NA | NA | CSVEDWTHTDTQYF | TGCAGCGTTGAAGATTGGACCCACACAGATACGCAGTATTTT
TRBJ2-1 | TRBV7-2 | few | NA | CASSFEWNEQFF | TGTGCCAGCAGCTTCGAATGGAATGAGCAGTTCTTC
TRBJ2-1 | TRBV6-2/TRBV6-3 | NA | TRBD2 | CASSYSRRLAGVFEQFF | TGTGCCAGCAGTTACTCGAGGAGACTAGCGGGAGTCTTTGAGCAGTTCTTC
TRBJ2-1 | TRBV10-3 | few | NA | CAISKDELQFF | TGTGCCATCAGTAAGGACGAGCTGCAGTTCTTC
TRBJ2-7 | TRBV10-3 | many | TRBD2 | CAISTVVSGRAYEQYF | TGTGCCATCAGTACCGTGGTGAGCGGGAGAGCCTACGAGCAGTACTTC
TRBJ2-7 | TRBV18 | few | NA | CASSPGEGASYEQYF | TGTGCCAGCTCACCAGGGGAGGGGGCTTCCTACGAGCAGTACTTC
TRBJ2-7 | TRBV18 | once | TRBD1 | CASSPAQQGPYEQYF | TGTGCCAGCTCGCCAGCCCAACAGGGGCCCTACGAGCAGTACTTC
TRBJ2-3 | TRBV15 | few | NA | CATSGLATALTDTQYF | TGTGCCACCAGCGGCCTAGCGACGGCTTTGACAGATACGCAGTATTTT